A selection of T cell receptor beta chains follows, all from one sample in a study of shared clonotypes between healthy human individuals. This table comes from immunoSEQ multiplex PCR, and its TCRdb copy is limited to in-frame clones, with some not included. The table shows more than 500,000 clones, with 95% to 96% occurring only once. Sequenced input: naive CD4+ T cells sorted from blood. The origin of the receptors is a woman younger than 45 in good health. Both conserved end residues are part of each CDR3. D genes are given only for firm matches. Where a row states a size, it is once, few, many or the class of an expanded clone; other rows omit it.

14 TRBJ2-1 once TRBD2 TRBV19 CASRGLAGGLEQFF TGTGCCAGTAGAGGACTAGCGGGAGGGCTGGAGCAGTTCTTC
15 TRBJ2-7 - TRBD1 TRBV28 CATYRGTGASYEQYF TGTGCCACGTACAGGGGGACAGGGGCATCCTACGAGCAGTACTTC
15 TRBJ2-5 - - TRBV19 CASSIQTSYQETQYF TGTGCCAGTAGTATTCAGACTTCGTACCAAGAGACCCAGTACTTC
13 TRBJ1-2 - - TRBV7-9 CASSYKDVQGYTF TGTGCCAGCAGCTATAAGGACGTTCAGGGATACACCTTC
15 TRBJ2-4 - - TRBV5-1 CASSFGLLAKNIQYF TGCGCCAGCAGCTTTGGGCTGCTAGCCAAAAACATTCAGTACTTC
14 TRBJ1-2 - TRBD1 TRBV19 CASRDWDSFYGYTF TGTGCCAGTAGGGACTGGGACAGCTTCTATGGCTACACCTTC
15 TRBJ2-2 - - TRBV27 CASSTGGAWTGELFF TGTGCCAGCAGTACGGGTGGAGCGTGGACCGGGGAGCTGTTTTTT
13 TRBJ1-5 - - TRBV19 CASSGSGVQPQHF TGTGCCAGTAGTGGATCTGGGGTTCAGCCCCAGCATTTT
19 TRBJ1-2 - TRBD1 TRBV28 CASSSLDGTGASLGYGYTF TGTGCCAGCAGTTCCCTTGATGGGACAGGGGCCTCCTTAGGCTATGGCTACACCTTC
16 TRBJ2-1 - TRBD2 TRBV28 CASSSPLAGTYNEQFF TGTGCCAGCAGTTCTCCACTAGCGGGGACCTACAATGAGCAGTTCTTC
15 TRBJ2-2 - - TRBV19 CASSSPGRRTGELFF TGTGCCAGTAGTTCCCCGGGACGACGGACCGGGGAGCTGTTTTTT
18 TRBJ2-7 - TRBD1 TRBV28 CASSLGGSPGQGAYEQYF TGTGCCAGCAGTTTAGGAGGGAGCCCGGGACAGGGTGCCTACGAGCAGTACTTC
15 TRBJ2-1 - - TRBV19 CASSQSPVTYNEQFF TGTGCCAGTAGTCAGAGTCCCGTCACCTACAATGAGCAGTTCTTC
15 TRBJ2-7 - TRBD2 TRBV7-9 CASSWGASGPYEQYF TGTGCCAGCAGCTGGGGCGCTAGCGGCCCCTACGAGCAGTACTTC
13 TRBJ2-3 - - TRBV19 CASSIQSADTQYF TGTGCCAGTAGTATTCAGAGCGCAGATACGCAGTATTTT
14 TRBJ2-5 once TRBD1 TRBV27 CASTPGGAEETQYF TGTGCCAGCACCCCAGGGGGCGCGGAAGAGACCCAGTACTTC
14 TRBJ1-1 - - TRBV5-1 CASSLLGVRSEAFF TGCGCCAGCAGCTTGTTAGGGGTAAGATCTGAAGCTTTCTTT
18 TRBJ2-3 - - TRBV11-2 CASSLRFQRKSNTDTQYF TGTGCCAGCAGCTTAAGATTCCAGCGGAAGTCGAACACAGATACGCAGTATTTT
14 TRBJ1-4 - - TRBV4-1 CASSQPPAIEKLFF TGCGCCAGCAGCCAACCCCCGGCTATTGAAAAACTGTTTTTT
14 TRBJ1-2 once TRBD1 TRBV5-1 CASSLSGQEYGYTF TGCGCCAGCAGCTTGTCGGGACAGGAATATGGCTACACCTTC
13 TRBJ2-7 - TRBD2 TRBV28 CASRRTSSYEQYF TGTGCCAGCAGGAGGACTAGCTCCTACGAGCAGTACTTC
13 TRBJ1-1 - - TRBV6-1 CASRKAGTIEAFF TGTGCCAGCAGGAAGGCGGGGACCATTGAAGCTTTCTTT
17 TRBJ2-1 - TRBD2 TRBV27 CASSLLGLAGDGNEQFF TGTGCCAGCAGTTTATTGGGACTAGCGGGAGATGGGAATGAGCAGTTCTTC
13 TRBJ2-2 - TRBD2 TRBV29-1 CSVGPAGTGELFF TGCAGCGTTGGCCCAGCGGGAACCGGGGAGCTGTTTTTT
13 TRBJ1-6 once - TRBV2 CASRQGGDSPLHF TGTGCCAGCAGACAGGGAGGTGATTCACCCCTCCACTTT
12 TRBJ1-3 - - TRBV28 CASYRSGNTIYF TGTGCCAGCTACCGATCTGGAAACACCATATATTTT
13 TRBJ2-1 - TRBD2 TRBV6-5 CASSRLAWNEQFF TGTGCCAGCAGCCGACTAGCTTGGAATGAGCAGTTCTTC
17 TRBJ2-7 - - TRBV27 CASSLSGGGRGNYEQYF TGTGCCAGCAGTTTATCAGGGGGCGGCCGCGGGAACTACGAGCAGTACTTC
11 TRBJ2-7 few - TRBV27 CATRSSYEQYF TGTGCCACCAGGAGCTCCTACGAGCAGTACTTC
15 TRBJ1-3 - TRBD1 TRBV7-9 CASSLQGMAGNTIYF TGTGCCAGCAGCCTACAGGGGATGGCTGGAAACACCATATATTTT
14 TRBJ1-1 - TRBD1 TRBV6-6 CASSNRGQNTEAFF TGTGCCAGCAGTAACAGGGGGCAGAACACTGAAGCTTTCTTT
13 TRBJ2-7 - - TRBV5-1 CASSLRPDYEQYF TGCGCCAGCAGCTTGCGGCCAGACTACGAGCAGTACTTC
16 TRBJ1-2 - TRBD1 TRBV5-1 CASSLPSGTGSDGYTF TGCGCCAGCAGCTTGCCTTCCGGGACAGGGAGCGATGGCTACACCTTC
14 TRBJ1-1 - - TRBV28 CASSSEIMNTEAFF TGTGCCAGCAGTTCGGAAATCATGAACACTGAAGCTTTCTTT
14 TRBJ1-5 - - TRBV7-2 CASSLALSNQPQHF TGTGCCAGCAGCTTAGCGCTATCTAATCAGCCCCAGCATTTT
14 TRBJ1-2 - TRBD1 TRBV5-1 CASSVPGQGYGYTF TGCGCCAGCAGCGTTCCGGGACAGGGTTATGGCTACACCTTC
14 TRBJ2-3 - TRBD1 TRBV11-3 CASSRGQGPDTQYF TGTGCCAGCAGCCGGGGACAGGGCCCAGATACGCAGTATTTT
18 TRBJ2-5 - TRBD2 TRBV6-1 CASSEAGLAGGFQETQYF TGTGCCAGCAGTGAAGCGGGACTAGCGGGAGGGTTCCAAGAGACCCAGTACTTC
16 TRBJ2-3 - TRBD2 TRBV9 CASSVTSGRTTDTQYF TGTGCCAGCAGCGTCACTAGCGGGAGGACCACAGATACGCAGTATTTT
17 TRBJ1-3 once - TRBV7-9 CASSWNRDRAVGNTIYF TGTGCCAGCAGCTGGAATCGTGACAGAGCCGTTGGAAACACCATATATTTT
14 TRBJ1-2 - - TRBV28 CASSPTGRAYGYTF TGTGCCAGCAGCCCGACGGGCAGGGCGTATGGCTACACCTTC
13 TRBJ2-6 - - TRBV25-1 CASRTSGANVLTF TGTGCCAGCCGCACCTCTGGGGCCAACGTCCTGACTTTC
11 TRBJ1-2 - - TRBV10-2 CASGQNYGYTF TGCGCCAGCGGTCAAAACTATGGCTACACCTTC
12 TRBJ2-7 - - TRBV5-4 CASSLHPYEQYF TGTGCCAGCAGCCTCCACCCCTACGAGCAGTACTTC
15 TRBJ2-1 - TRBD1 TRBV4-1 CASSQPGQGANEQFF TGCGCCAGCAGCCAACCAGGACAGGGGGCTAATGAGCAGTTCTTC
16 TRBJ1-2 - - TRBV4-1 CASSQIGGAYQNGYTF TGCGCCAGCAGCCAAATCGGGGGCGCTTATCAAAATGGCTACACCTTC
16 TRBJ2-1 - TRBD1 TRBV2 CASRGDRASSYNEQFF TGTGCCAGCAGAGGGGACAGGGCAAGTTCCTACAATGAGCAGTTCTTC
16 TRBJ2-2 once - TRBV19 CASIQGNRPNTGELFF TGTGCCAGTATCCAGGGGAACAGGCCGAACACCGGGGAGCTGTTTTTT
18 TRBJ1-5 - TRBD1 TRBV28 CASPPRGRIPNSNQPQHF TGTGCCAGCCCTCCCAGGGGGCGAATCCCTAATAGCAATCAGCCCCAGCATTTT
16 TRBJ2-7 - - TRBV7-2 CASSLVFGTIRYEQYF TGTGCCAGCAGCTTAGTATTTGGGACAATTAGGTACGAGCAGTACTTC
16 TRBJ1-5 - TRBD1 TRBV6-6 CASRPGTGSSNQPQHF TGTGCCAGCAGACCCGGGACAGGGAGTTCAAATCAGCCCCAGCATTTT
15 TRBJ1-1 - - TRBV7-3 CASSLIGGGNTEAFF TGTGCCAGCAGCTTAATTGGGGGAGGAAACACTGAAGCTTTCTTT
15 TRBJ1-2 - TRBD1 TRBV2 CASSPVGGGAFGYTF TGTGCCAGCAGCCCGGTAGGAGGGGGCGCGTTTGGCTACACCTTC
12 TRBJ2-2 - - TRBV12-5 CASGLDLGELFF TGTGCTAGTGGTTTGGATCTCGGGGAGCTGTTTTTT
17 TRBJ2-4 - - TRBV2 CASSQGGVATRENIQYF TGTGCCAGCAGCCAAGGCGGGGTGGCCACTCGGGAAAACATTCAGTACTTC
16 TRBJ1-3 - TRBD1 TRBV10-3 CAISGDRVASGNTIYF TGTGCCATCAGTGGGGACAGGGTTGCCTCTGGAAACACCATATATTTT
12 TRBJ1-2 - - TRBV6-5 CASRRDHYGYTF TGTGCCAGCCGACGGGACCACTATGGCTACACCTTC
19 TRBJ2-7 - TRBD1 TRBV10-3 CAISNPRTRTGRITYEQYF TGTGCCATCAGCAATCCGCGCACGAGGACAGGGAGGATAACCTACGAGCAGTACTTC
14 TRBJ2-2 - TRBD2 TRBV18 CASSPGGRTGELFF TGTGCCAGCTCACCAGGCGGGAGGACCGGGGAGCTGTTTTTT
14 TRBJ1-1 - TRBD1 TRBV7-9 CASRLTGDNTEAFF TGTGCCAGCAGATTGACAGGGGACAACACTGAAGCTTTCTTT